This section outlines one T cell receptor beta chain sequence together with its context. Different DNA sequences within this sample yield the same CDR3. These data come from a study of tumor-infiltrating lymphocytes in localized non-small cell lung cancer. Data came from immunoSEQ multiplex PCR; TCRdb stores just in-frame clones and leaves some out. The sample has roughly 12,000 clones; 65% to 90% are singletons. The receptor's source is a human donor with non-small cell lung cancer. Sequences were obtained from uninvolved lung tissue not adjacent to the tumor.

DNA for the CDR3: TGTGCCAGCAGCTTAGATAAGGGGACCGGGGAGCTGTTTTTT. Amino acid sequence: CASSLDKGTGELFF. V gene TRBV11-2 combines with J gene TRBJ2-2; a weak D match, TRBD1 (5 bases). The length of the CDR3 is 14 residues. In germline, CDR1 is SGHAT, CDR2 FQNNGV. The V end lost 0 bases, the J end lost 5 bases, and 7 bases lay between the germline ends.